The rows below give T cell receptor beta chains drawn from one sample of a study of control samples from healthy donors and cancer patients. Repertoires were generated with immunoSEQ multiplex PCR, while TCRdb's copy carries only in-frame clones and drops some. The sample lists roughly 100,000 clones, 83% occurring once. The sample comprised blood. These receptors originate from a woman between 45 and 60 years old in good health. CDR3s include the opening cysteine and the closing phenylalanine or tryptophan. The D gene is left open where the match is weak. Clone size, where shown, is once, few, many, or a class for clones that have expanded.

cdr3_length	clone_size	v_call	d_call	j_call	cdr3_nt	cdr3_aa
14	few	TRBV7-9	-	TRBJ2-5	TGTGCCAGCAGCTTAGCGTCGGGGACAGAGACCCAGTACTTC	CASSLASGTETQYF
17	once	TRBV7-8	TRBD2	TRBJ2-5	TGTGCCAGCAGCTCTTCGACTAGCGGGAGGCCTTCGGAGACCCAGTACTTC	CASSSSTSGRPSETQYF
14	-	TRBV28	-	TRBJ1-5	TGTGCCACCACGCGGCCCGGGCTCAATCAGCCCCAGCATTTT	CATTRPGLNQPQHF
14	-	TRBV28	-	TRBJ2-7	TGTGCCAGCAGTTCATTCCAGGGGACCTACGAGCAGTACTTC	CASSSFQGTYEQYF
15	-	TRBV23-1	TRBD1	TRBJ2-3	TGCGCCAGCACACAGGGGGGAGGAACCACAGATACGCAGTATTTT	CASTQGGGTTDTQYF
11	-	TRBV20-1	-	TRBJ1-2	TGCAGTGCTAGGTACAACTATGGCTACACCTTC	CSARYNYGYTF
15	-	TRBV7-6	-	TRBJ1-5	TGTGCCAGCAGCTTGTTAGGGGGGGGTAATCAGCCCCAGCATTTT	CASSLLGGGNQPQHF
15	-	TRBV7-2	-	TRBJ1-4	TGTGCCAGCAGCTTAGTAGCAGGGGCGGACGAAAAACTGTTTTTT	CASSLVAGADEKLFF
14	-	TRBV27	-	TRBJ2-7	TGTGCCAGCAGTTTATCAGGGATCGCTAACGAGCAGTACTTC	CASSLSGIANEQYF
15	-	TRBV7-2	-	TRBJ1-4	TGTGCCAGCAGCTTAGTTTTACACATTAATGAAAAACTGTTTTTT	CASSLVLHINEKLFF
14	-	TRBV9	TRBD1	TRBJ2-7	TGTGCCAGCAGCGTAGCAGGGGGCCACTACGAGCAGTACTTC	CASSVAGGHYEQYF
13	-	TRBV7-3	-	TRBJ2-5	TGTGCCAGCAGCCCGAGGGTCGGGGAGACCCAGTACTTC	CASSPRVGETQYF
18	-	TRBV3-1/TRBV3-2	TRBD1	TRBJ2-6	TGTGCCAGCAGCCAGCACCCGGGACAGAGTTCTGGGGCCAACGTCCTGACTTTC	CASSQHPGQSSGANVLTF
15	-	TRBV7-2	TRBD2	TRBJ2-1	TGTGCCAGCAGCTCGGGGGGGGGCCGGGACAATGAGCAGTTCTTC	CASSSGGGRDNEQFF
14	once	TRBV6-5	-	TRBJ2-1	TGTGCCAGTTCTAGACAGGGAGGCTACAATGAGCAGTTCTTC	CASSRQGGYNEQFF
16	-	TRBV4-3	-	TRBJ1-2	TGCGCCAGCAGCCAAGATCGAGGCGGATTCAACTATGGCTACACCTTC	CASSQDRGGFNYGYTF
13	few	TRBV10-3	-	TRBJ1-2	TGTGCCATCAGCGCCGACAGCCACTATGGCTACACCTTC	CAISADSHYGYTF
13	-	TRBV29-1	TRBD1	TRBJ2-1	TGCAGCGTAGCACAGGGGGCAGGCAATGAGCAGTTCTTC	CSVAQGAGNEQFF
12	-	TRBV30	-	TRBJ2-1	TGTGCCTGGAGGGACAAACACAATGAGCAGTTCTTC	CAWRDKHNEQFF
16	-	TRBV10-3	TRBD1	TRBJ2-1	TGTGCCATCAGTGGCGCCCACAGGGGGCAAGACAATGAGCAGTTCTTC	CAISGAHRGQDNEQFF
14	-	TRBV7-8	-	TRBJ2-1	TGTGCCAGCAATCTAGGGGGAGCGGACAATGAGCAGTTCTTC	CASNLGGADNEQFF
13	-	TRBV7-7	-	TRBJ2-3	TGTGCTAGCCGGGCCCTCGACCGGGATACGCAGTATTTT	CASRALDRDTQYF
16	-	TRBV19	-	TRBJ2-2	TGTGCCAGTAGTATAGATCTAGAGGCACTCACCGGGGAGCTGTTTTTT	CASSIDLEALTGELFF
16	-	TRBV27	-	TRBJ1-5	TGTGCCAGCAGTAGCCAACCCGGCGGGGGTTATCAGCCCCAGCATTTT	CASSSQPGGGYQPQHF
14	-	TRBV3-1/TRBV3-2	-	TRBJ1-5	TGTGCCAGCAGCCAATCGGATAGCAATCAGCCCCAGCATTTT	CASSQSDSNQPQHF
17	-	TRBV19	-	TRBJ2-6	TGTGCCAGTAGTATAGTCCGGAGGCCTGGTGGGGCCAACGTCCTGACTTTC	CASSIVRRPGGANVLTF
15	-	TRBV5-4	TRBD2	TRBJ2-1	TGTGCCAGCAGACTGGGGCTAGCGGGCGACAATGAGCAGTTCTTC	CASRLGLAGDNEQFF
10	-	TRBV29-1	-	TRBJ1-2	TGCAGCGTATGGGGGCTTGGCTACACCTTC	CSVWGLGYTF
15	-	TRBV19	TRBD1	TRBJ1-6	TGTGCCAGTCGGACCGGACAGGGGCCGAATTCACCCCTCCACTTT	CASRTGQGPNSPLHF
16	-	TRBV3-1/TRBV3-2	-	TRBJ2-1	TGTGCCAGCAGCCAAGATCCGGGGACGGAGACTGGGGAGCAGTTCTTC	CASSQDPGTETGEQFF
15	-	TRBV3-1/TRBV3-2	TRBD2	TRBJ2-3	TGTGCCAGCAGCCAGTGGGAGCGGGAGACAGATACGCAGTATTTT	CASSQWERETDTQYF
16	-	TRBV19	TRBD1	TRBJ1-1	TGTGCCAGTAGCACTTCACCGGGACAGGGAAGGTCTGAAGCTTTCTTT	CASSTSPGQGRSEAFF
16	-	TRBV19	-	TRBJ2-2	TGTGCCAGTAGTATAGTTACAGGACTTACCACCGGGGAGCTGTTTTTT	CASSIVTGLTTGELFF
14	-	TRBV24-1	-	TRBJ1-1	TGTGCCACCAGTGGCAGCGACAGACCAACTGAAGCTTTCTTT	CATSGSDRPTEAFF
14	-	TRBV3-1/TRBV3-2	-	TRBJ1-1	TGTGCCAGCAGCCAAGAAAGCCGGTTAGCTTCGGCTTTCTTT	CASSQESRLASAFF
17	-	TRBV9	TRBD2	TRBJ2-5	TGTGCCAGCAGCGTAGCTACTAGCGGGGGAGCCTTTGAGACCCAGTACTTC	CASSVATSGGAFETQYF
15	-	TRBV28	-	TRBJ1-5	TGTGCCAGCAGACCACGGGGGAGGGTCGATCAGCCCCAGCATTTT	CASRPRGRVDQPQHF
16	-	TRBV18	TRBD1	TRBJ2-3	TGTGCCAGCTCGCGATCGGGACAGGGGGCAGGAGATACGCAGTATTTT	CASSRSGQGAGDTQYF
14	-	TRBV3-1/TRBV3-2	-	TRBJ1-5	TGTGCCAGCAGCCAAGGATCGGGGAATCAGCCCCAGCATTTT	CASSQGSGNQPQHF
11	once	TRBV6-4	-	TRBJ2-1	TGTGCCAGCAGGGAGGTAGGTGAGCAGTTCTTC	CASREVGEQFF
13	-	TRBV12-3/TRBV12-4	-	TRBJ1-2	TGTGCCAGCAGTCTTGGCGGTCACTATGGCTACACCTTC	CASSLGGHYGYTF
13	once	TRBV7-9	-	TRBJ1-4	TGTGCCAGCAGCTTAGAACCCAAATCAAAACTGTTTTTT	CASSLEPKSKLFF
16	-	TRBV28	-	TRBJ1-2	TGTGCCAGCAGTAAAACCGGGACCCGAGAAGGTCCAAGCTACACCTTC	CASSKTGTREGPSYTF
16	-	TRBV28	TRBD1	TRBJ1-1	TGTGCCAGCAGTTCGGGGTACAGGGGCGTGAACACTGAAGCTTTCTTT	CASSSGYRGVNTEAFF
15	-	TRBV12-1	-	TRBJ2-1	TGTGCCAGCAGCCACCGACTAGCGGAGTACAATGAGCAGTTCTTC	CASSHRLAEYNEQFF
13	-	TRBV30	TRBD1	TRBJ2-7	TGTGCCTGGAGTACAGGGGACTCCTACGAGCAGTACTTC	CAWSTGDSYEQYF
15	-	TRBV9	TRBD2	TRBJ2-1	TGTGCCAGCAGCGAGCGGGAGGGATCCTACAATGAGCAGTTCTTC	CASSEREGSYNEQFF
15	-	TRBV6-2/TRBV6-3	-	TRBJ2-2	TGTGCCAGCAGTTACTCCAGGGGGGGCTCCGGGGAGCTGTTTTTT	CASSYSRGGSGELFF
14	-	TRBV19	-	TRBJ1-1	TGTGCCAGTAGAGTGACCGGGGCCAGCGCTGAAGCTTTCTTT	CASRVTGASAEAFF
13	-	TRBV20-1	TRBD1	TRBJ1-5	TGCAGTGCTAGTACAGGGGCAAATCAGCCCCAGCATTTT	CSASTGANQPQHF
16	-	TRBV5-6	TRBD2	TRBJ2-5	TGTGCCAGCAGCCCACTGAGCGGGGGGGCAGGAGAGACCCAGTACTTC	CASSPLSGGAGETQYF
15	-	TRBV7-9	-	TRBJ1-1	TGTGCCAGCAGCTTACTTGGGACTTTAAACACTGAAGCTTTCTTT	CASSLLGTLNTEAFF
16	once	TRBV9	TRBD2	TRBJ2-5	TGTGCCAGCAGCGTAACCCAGCGGGGGCTCCAAGAGACCCAGTACTTC	CASSVTQRGLQETQYF
12	-	TRBV7-9	-	TRBJ2-7	TGTGCCAGCAGCCCCGACAACTACGAGCAGTACTTC	CASSPDNYEQYF
13	-	TRBV30	-	TRBJ2-3	TGTGCCTTTCGCGCGGGGTACACAGATACGCAGTATTTT	CAFRAGYTDTQYF
12	-	TRBV6-5	-	TRBJ1-1	TGTGCCAGCAGTTACAAGGGACTTGAAGCTTTCTTT	CASSYKGLEAFF
14	-	TRBV2	TRBD2	TRBJ2-5	TGTGCCAGCAGTAGGGACCTGGGGGGGGAGACCCAGTACTTC	CASSRDLGGETQYF
13	-	TRBV2	TRBD1	TRBJ1-6	TGTGCCAGCAGTGAACAGGGGGATTCACCCCTCCACTTT	CASSEQGDSPLHF
17	-	TRBV24-1	-	TRBJ2-3	TGTGCCACCAGTGCCTATTATCCCGGGGGAGGCCCAGATACGCAGTATTTT	CATSAYYPGGGPDTQYF
14	-	TRBV6-8	TRBD1	TRBJ2-7	TGTGCCAGCAGTTATGCCAGGGGGCCGTACGAGCAGTACTTC	CASSYARGPYEQYF